This TCR beta chain was recorded in a study of lymphopenia after photon versus proton radiotherapy. Whole-study findings and limits: Photon-treated patients lost naive T cells and TCR diversity; proton-treated stayed stable. Better survival with proton therapy was suggested as possible, not demonstrated.

Repertoires were generated with immunoSEQ multiplex PCR, while TCRdb's copy carries only in-frame clones and drops some. The table shows approximately 30,000 clones, with around 94% occurring only once. The V gene's germline CDR1 is SGDLS and CDR2 YYNGEE. The CDR3 loop spans 15 amino acids. Trimming removed 3 bases from V and 1 base from J, with 11 bases in between. This clone was recorded only once. Its antigen is undetermined. The V call is TRBV9, the J call TRBJ2-1; D gene unclear. This sample comprised peripheral blood, obtained from a patient treated with photon-based radiotherapy. This clonotype originated in a woman aged 50 to 65 with cholangiocarcinoma. CDR3 amino acids: CASSEQLASYNEQFF. The CDR3 DNA sequence: TGTGCCAGCAGCGAGCAGCTGGCATCCTACAATGAGCAGTTCTTC. Complete variable domain (other parts from reference TRBV9 and TRBJ2-1): DSGVTQTPKHLITATGQRVTLRCSPRSGDLSVYWYQQSLDQGLQFLIQYYNGEERAKGNILERFSAQQFPDLHSELNLSSLELGDSALYFCASSEQLASYNEQFFGPGTRLTVL.